The clone carrying this TCR beta chain was detected once. Repertoires were generated with immunoSEQ multiplex PCR, while TCRdb's copy carries only in-frame clones and drops some. The data hold about 59,000 clones, with roughly 93% observed a single time. This specimen comes from a study of T cell changes during pregnancy in multiple sclerosis. CDR3 length equals 14 residues. Looked up from germline, CDR1 is SQVTM and CDR2 is ANQGSEA. The junction had 8 bases not matched to a gene; V was cut back by 4 bases and J by 5 bases. The V gene is TRBV29-1, the J gene TRBJ2-3; 8 nucleotides line up with TRBD2. The TCR originated in a female donor with multiple sclerosis, enrolled in a pregnancy study. The sequencing here drew on CD4+ T cells from peripheral blood mononuclear cells, taken before pregnancy. The CDR3 reads CSVGGGGTKDTQYF. The CDR3 nucleotides read TGCAGCGTTGGTGGCGGGGGGACAAAAGATACGCAGTATTTT.